This T cell receptor beta chain stems from a study of beta chain features in type 1 diabetes. Turning to this clone: Its antigen is not identified.

Regarding the study as a whole: Significant though moderate, a shortening of TCRB CDR3s appeared in all four CD4+ subsets of Type 1 diabetes patients.

Expressed TCRB transcripts were sequenced after all isolated RNA was converted to cDNA. Profiling relied on immunoSEQ multiplex PCR, and the TCRdb table lists in-frame clones only, not all of them. The sample carries 150,000 to 180,000 clones, under 9.5% recorded once. What was sequenced was central memory CD4+ T cells from blood. The origin of this receptor is a man aged 18 to 30 in good health.

The CDR3 loop reads CASSTQGLGIQYF. In DNA, the CDR3 is TGTGCCAGCAGCACGCAGGGGTTGGGCATTCAGTACTTC. This chain uses TRBV5-6 with TRBJ2-4, with D maybe TRBD1 (6 bases). Trimming left V 4 bases short and J 9 bases short, with 14 bases between. The CDR3 covers 13 residues. Germline V gene lookup returns CDR1 SGHDT and CDR2 YYEEEE.